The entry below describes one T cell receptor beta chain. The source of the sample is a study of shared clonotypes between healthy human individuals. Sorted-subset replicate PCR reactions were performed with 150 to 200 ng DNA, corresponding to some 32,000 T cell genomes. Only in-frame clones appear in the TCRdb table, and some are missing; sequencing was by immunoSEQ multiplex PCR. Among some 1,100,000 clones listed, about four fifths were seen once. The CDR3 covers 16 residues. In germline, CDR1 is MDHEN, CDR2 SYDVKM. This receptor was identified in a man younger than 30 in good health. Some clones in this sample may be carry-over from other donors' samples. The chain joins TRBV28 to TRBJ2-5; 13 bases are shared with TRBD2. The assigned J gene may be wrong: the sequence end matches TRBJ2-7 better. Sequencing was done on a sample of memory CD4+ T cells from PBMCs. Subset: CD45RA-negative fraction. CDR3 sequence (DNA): TGTGCCAGCGGGAAGAGACTAGCGGGAGGCCCCTACGAGCAGTACTTC. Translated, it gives CASGKRLAGGPYEQYF.